Below are 26 T cell receptor beta chains sequenced from a single sample in a study of beta chain features in type 1 diabetes. Expressed TCRB transcripts were sequenced, since all the RNA that had been isolated was reverse transcribed. Assay used: immunoSEQ multiplex PCR; TCRdb lists only in-frame clones, some missing. The table has fewer than 350,000 clones, approximately 8.1% seen once; the top ten hold roughly 1%. The sequenced sample consisted of central memory CD4+ T cells from blood. The receptors derive from a woman aged 18-29 years in good health.

The table lists this clone with a few counts. The chain employs TRBV6-1 and TRBJ2-1; TRBD2 matches at 12 bases. V lost 10 bases, J lost 10 bases, and 14 bases stayed unmatched. The CDR3 consists of 15 residues. Germline V gives CDR1 MNHNS, CDR2 SASEGT. The CDR3 region has the DNA TGTGCCACCAAAGCTGGACTAGCGGGATGGGACGAGCAGTTCTTC. It codes for CATKAGLAGWDEQFF.

This clone was found a few times. V gene TRBV7-3 combines with J gene TRBJ2-5; D possibly corresponds to TRBD1 (6 bases). Trimming removed 5 bases at V and 5 bases at J, with 12 bases between. Germline CDR1 and CDR2: SGHTA and FQGTGA. This CDR3 has 13 amino acids. The CDR3 here is CASSPGQKETQYF. In DNA form, the CDR3 reads TGTGCCAGCAGCCCAGGACAGAAGGAGACCCAGTACTTC.

This clone was detected a few times. The chain employs TRBV5-1 and TRBJ2-3; possible D gene TRBD2, 6 bases. The CDR3 loop spans 14 amino acids. Per the germline V gene, CDR1 is SGHRS and CDR2 is YFSETQ. V was shortened by 0 bases and J by 3 bases, with 8 bases between the two germline ends. This chain's CDR3 is CASSLGDLTDTQYF. The CDR3 DNA reads TGCGCCAGCAGCTTGGGGGACTTGACAGATACGCAGTATTTT.

The chain uses TRBV29-1 and TRBJ2-6, with 7 bases matching TRBD1. The CDR3 sequence is 14 residues long. The ends lost 6 bases at V and 0 bases at J; junction bases unmatched: 2. From germline, CDR1 is SQVTM and CDR2 ANQGSEA. The chain's CDR3 is CSVTGTSGANVLTF. CDR3 in DNA: TGCAGCGTGACAGGGACCTCTGGGGCCAACGTCCTGACTTTC.

The rearrangement joins TRBV7-2 to TRBJ2-3, with D perhaps TRBD1 (6 bases). CDR3 length: 14 amino acids. Germline V CDR1 and CDR2: SGHTA, FQGNSA. Trimming took off 2 bases at V and 3 bases at J, with 9 bases between the two ends. For the CDR3, the DNA is TGTGCCAGCAGCTTACAGGGGAGTACAGATACGCAGTATTTT. This translates into CASSLQGSTDTQYF.

This chain links TRBV4-1 with TRBJ2-3; 10 bases are a match to TRBD2. This CDR3 has 17 residues. In germline, CDR1 is MGHRA, CDR2 YSYEKL. Losses at the gene ends were 2 bases for V and 0 bases for J; bases not matched to a gene: 5. The chain's CDR3 is CASSQRSGGASTDTQYF. CDR3 bases: TGCGCCAGCAGCCAACGGAGCGGGGGGGCTAGCACAGATACGCAGTATTTT.

The chain links TRBV6-1 to TRBJ2-2; TRBD1 might be the D (6 bases). This CDR3 has 13 amino acids. Deletions cut 6 bases from V and 5 bases from J, with 10 bases between. Germline CDR1 reads MNHNS; CDR2 reads SASEGT. The CDR3 DNA reads as TGTGCCAGCAGGACGACAGGAACCGGGGAGCTGTTTTTT. It codes for CASRTTGTGELFF.

The rearrangement links TRBV6-5 to TRBJ1-3; perhaps TRBD1 as D (6 bases). Trimming left V 7 bases short and J 4 bases short, with 14 bases between. The CDR3 extends over 14 amino acids. The germline V gene encodes CDR1 MNHEY and CDR2 SVGAGI. The CDR3 here is CASTSLGAGNTIYF. The CDR3, as DNA: TGTGCCAGCACCTCACTGGGGGCAGGAAACACCATATATTTT.

The chain is built from TRBV6-5 and TRBJ2-7, with 12 bases fitting TRBD2. The CDR3 sequence is 16 residues long. Trimming removed 0 bases from V and 6 bases from J; junction bases left unmatched: 6. Germline CDR1 and CDR2: MNHEY and SVGAGI. The CDR3 reads CASSYSRLAGVSEQYF. The CDR3 region has the DNA TGTGCCAGCAGTTACTCTCGACTAGCGGGAGTATCCGAGCAGTACTTC.

This clone has more than one count but fewer than ten. Other nucleotide sequences in the sample specify the same CDR3. The J gene is TRBJ1-5, the V gene TRBV30, with D hard to call. This CDR3 spans 15 amino acids. The germline CDR1 and CDR2 sequences are GTSNPN and SVGIG (reference sequence). V was clipped by 0 bases and J by 4 bases, with 13 bases between them. CDR3 residues: CAWSVSGGSNQPQHF. The DNA for the CDR3 is TGTGCCTGGAGTGTATCGGGAGGGAGTAATCAGCCCCAGCATTTT.

In its sample, this clone was seen many times. The V and J genes are TRBV7-2 and TRBJ2-5, with D possibly being TRBD1 (5 bases). The germline V gene encodes CDR1 SGHTA and CDR2 FQGNSA. The CDR3 length is 13 residues. Between the trimmed V and J ends, which lost 5 bases and 5 bases, there was a span of 12 bases. The CDR3 loop reads CASSIRDTETQYF. The DNA of the CDR3 is TGTGCCAGCAGCATCAGGGATACGGAGACCCAGTACTTC.

This clone was observed a few times. The chain recombines TRBV2 with TRBJ2-7; D is perhaps TRBD1 (6 bases). Germline V gene sequence: CDR1 SNHLY, CDR2 FYNNEI. V shed 6 bases and J shed 0 bases, with 12 bases lying between them. The CDR3 sequence is 14 residues long. The CDR3 here is CASRIQGSSYEQYV. The CDR3, as DNA: TGTGCCAGCAGGATACAGGGAAGCTCCTACGAGCAGTACGTC.

This clone was counted ten times or more. The rearrangement uses TRBV5-6 and TRBJ2-5; D is unresolved. Germline loops: CDR1 SGHDT, CDR2 YYEEEE. Between the trimmed V and J ends, which lost 4 bases and 2 bases, there was a span of 15 bases. The CDR3 runs 15 residues. CDR3 DNA sequence: TGTGCCAGCAGCGCCCAGACGGAATTTCAAGAGACCCAGTACTTC. Translation gives CASSAQTEFQETQYF.

V is TRBV2 and J is TRBJ1-5; TRBD1 matches at 9 bases. The germline CDR1 and CDR2 sequences are SNHLY and FYNNEI. V shed 3 bases, J shed 5 bases, and the junction held 14 bases outside the gene matches. The CDR3 contains 18 residues. The CDR3 here is CASSERRTGAIVDQPQHF. The CDR3 DNA is TGTGCCAGCAGTGAGAGGAGGACAGGGGCGATTGTGGATCAGCCCCAGCATTTT.

The chain couples TRBV5-1 to TRBJ1-1, with unresolved D. Trimming stripped 0 bases from V and 11 bases from J, with 11 bases between. Germline CDR1 SGHRS, CDR2 YFSETQ. The CDR3 sequence is 12 residues long. The CDR3 DNA is TGCGCCAGCAGCTTGGGGCAGGAGAACGCTTTCTTT. It translates to CASSLGQENAFF.

In this sample, this clone turned up a few times. V and J are TRBV28 and TRBJ2-2; 7 bases agree with TRBD2. Per the germline V gene, CDR1 is MDHEN and CDR2 is SYDVKM. The CDR3 loop spans 17 amino acids. Trimming at V came to 5 bases and at J to 0 bases, leaving 9 bases not matched to a gene. The CDR3 region is CASSPLAATANTGELFF. CDR3 coding DNA: TGTGCCAGCAGTCCCCTAGCGGCGACCGCGAACACCGGGGAGCTGTTTTTT.

The sample holds many counts of this clone. The rearrangement joins TRBV14 to TRBJ1-3; D call uncertain. Trimming shortened V by 6 bases and J by 4 bases, and 13 bases separated the two germline ends. Germline CDR1 is SGHDN and CDR2 is FVKESK. CDR3 length: 14 residues. The CDR3 reads CASRQNTAGNTIYF. Here the CDR3 DNA reads TGTGCCAGCAGACAAAACACAGCAGGAAACACCATATATTTT.

J is TRBJ1-6 and V is TRBV5-4; TRBD1 might be the D (5 bases). The CDR3 runs to 14 residues. V lost 0 bases and J lost 7, with 8 bases in between. Germline CDR1 is SGHNT and CDR2 is YYREEE (reference sequence). This CDR3 is CASSLDRTNSPLHF. The CDR3 region has the DNA TGTGCCAGCAGCTTGGACAGGACAAATTCACCCCTCCACTTT.

The chain carries TRBV29-1 and TRBJ2-3; 8 nucleotides agree with TRBD2. V shed 7 bases and J 0 bases; nucleotides not matched to a gene: 6. Germline V CDR1 and CDR2: SQVTM, ANQGSEA. The CDR3 runs to 14 residues. This CDR3 reads CSALAGGSTDTQYF. The CDR3 DNA sequence: TGCAGCGCCCTCGCGGGGGGTAGCACAGATACGCAGTATTTT.

The chain carries TRBV4-2 and TRBJ2-1; possible D gene TRBD1, 6 bases. Germline lookup yields CDR1 LGHNA and CDR2 YNFKEQ. V dropped 1 base and J dropped 10 bases, with 23 bases sitting between them. This CDR3 is 17 amino acids long. CDR3 in DNA: TGTGCCAGCAGCCAAGCCGTTCCCGTAAAGAGGGGGAACGAGCAGTTCTTC. Amino acids: CASSQAVPVKRGNEQFF.

V usage is TRBV7-3 and J usage is TRBJ2-5; D might be TRBD1 (5 bases). Trimming shortened V by 3 bases and J by 2 bases, and 7 bases separated the two germline ends. CDR1 SGHTA and CDR2 FQGTGA come from the germline V gene. This CDR3 has 13 residues. The CDR3 bases are TGTGCCAGCAGCTTGGGGCTACAAGAGACCCAGTACTTC. Its translation is CASSLGLQETQYF.

The J gene is TRBJ2-7, the V gene TRBV27; 11 bases line up with TRBD2. CDR3 length equals 18 residues. CDR1 is MNHEY and CDR2 is SMNVEV in the germline V gene (reference sequence). After removal of 5 bases from V and 4 bases from J, the junction contained 16 bases not matched to a gene. The CDR3 DNA reads as TGTGCCAGCAGTCCCAAACCCCCGGGACTAGCGGAGAAGTACGAGCAGTACTTC. This gives the protein CASSPKPPGLAEKYEQYF.

There are a few counts of this clone. The sample holds other DNA sequences that translate to the same CDR3. J is TRBJ2-1 and V is TRBV5-1; no reliable D call. Between the trimmed V and J ends, which lost 0 bases and 4 bases, there was a span of 8 bases. Germline CDR1 and CDR2: SGHRS and YFSETQ. This CDR3 spans 14 amino acids. The CDR3 coding sequence is TGCGCCAGCAGCTTGGGTCAGCCATACAATGAGCAGTTCTTC. It encodes CASSLGQPYNEQFF.

Worth noting for this clone: One end of the junction is discordant with germline, which a read error may explain. This rearrangement joins TRBV10-3 to TRBJ2-7, with 7 positions matching TRBD2. Germline CDR1 reads ENHRY; CDR2 reads SYGVKD. The CDR3 contains 13 residues. The chain's CDR3 is CASSYSTGGEQYF. Here the CDR3 DNA reads TGTGCCAGCAGTTACTCGACGGGGGGCGAGCAGTACTTC.

This clone has only a few counts. The chain joins TRBV6-6 to TRBJ2-7, with no clear D. This CDR3 has 14 residues. V lost 4 bases and J 7 bases, leaving 17 bases between the germline ends. Looked up from germline, CDR1 is MNHNY and CDR2 is SVGAGI (reference sequence). The CDR3 spells CASSSQRSLGEQYV. The CDR3 nucleotides are TGTGCCAGCAGTTCCCAAAGGAGTCTCGGGGAGCAGTACGTC.

This clone was seen a handful of times. This chain uses TRBV11-2 with TRBJ2-3; no definite D call. Germline loops: CDR1 SGHAT, CDR2 FQNNGV. CDR3 length: 16 amino acids. The germline V and J ends were trimmed by 5 bases and 1 base, with 16 bases remaining between them. The CDR3 is CASSQLMAAGTDTQYF. CDR3 nucleotide sequence: TGTGCCAGCAGCCAACTCATGGCAGCCGGCACAGATACGCAGTATTTT. Full variable domain (outside the CDR3, taken from reference TRBV11-2 and TRBJ2-3): EAGVAQSPRYKIIEKRQSVAFWCNPISGHATLYWYQQILGQGPKLLIQFQNNGVVDDSQLPKDRFSAERLKGVDSTLKIQPAKLEDSAVYLCASSQLMAAGTDTQYFGPGTRLTVL.